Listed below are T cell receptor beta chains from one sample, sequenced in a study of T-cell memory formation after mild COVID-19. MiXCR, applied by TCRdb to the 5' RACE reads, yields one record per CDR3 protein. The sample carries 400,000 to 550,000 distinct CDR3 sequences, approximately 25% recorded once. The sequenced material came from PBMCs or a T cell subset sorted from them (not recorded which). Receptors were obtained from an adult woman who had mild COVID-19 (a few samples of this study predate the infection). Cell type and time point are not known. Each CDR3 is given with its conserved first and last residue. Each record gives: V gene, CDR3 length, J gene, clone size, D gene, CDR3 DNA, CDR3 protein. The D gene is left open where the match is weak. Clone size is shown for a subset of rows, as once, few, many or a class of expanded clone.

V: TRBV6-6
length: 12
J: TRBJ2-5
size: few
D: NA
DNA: TGTGCCAGCAGTCCCACTGCAGGGACCCAGTACTTC
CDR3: CASSPTAGTQYF

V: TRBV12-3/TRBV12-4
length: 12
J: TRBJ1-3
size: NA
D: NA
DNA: TGTGCCAGCACGAGTGCCGGAAACACCATATATTTT
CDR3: CASTSAGNTIYF

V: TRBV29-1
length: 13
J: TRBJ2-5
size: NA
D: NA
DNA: TGCAGCGTTCTTCCTAACGGCCAAGAGACCCAGTACTTC
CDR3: CSVLPNGQETQYF

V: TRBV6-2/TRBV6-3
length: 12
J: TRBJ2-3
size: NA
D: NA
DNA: TGTTCCAGCAGGACATCCACAGATACGCAGTATTTT
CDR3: CSSRTSTDTQYF

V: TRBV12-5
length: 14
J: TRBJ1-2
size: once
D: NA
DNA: TGTGCTAGTGGTTCAACGGGAACTAACTATGGCTACACCTTC
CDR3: CASGSTGTNYGYTF

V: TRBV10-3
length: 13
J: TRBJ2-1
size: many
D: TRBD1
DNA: TGTGCCATCAGGGGACAGCCTGACAATGAGCAGTTCTTC
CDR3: CAIRGQPDNEQFF

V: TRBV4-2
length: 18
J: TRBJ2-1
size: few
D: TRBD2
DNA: TGTGCCAGCAGCCAAGTGGGGCTAGCGGGAGCGTCCTACAATGAGCAGTTCTTC
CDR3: CASSQVGLAGASYNEQFF

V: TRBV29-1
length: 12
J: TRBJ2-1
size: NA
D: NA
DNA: TGCAGCACCGCAGGCTTAGACAATGAGCAGTTCTTC
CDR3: CSTAGLDNEQFF

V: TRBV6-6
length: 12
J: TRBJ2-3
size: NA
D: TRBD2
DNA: TGTGCCACAACCGGGGGGGTGGATACGCAGTATTTT
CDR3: CATTGGVDTQYF

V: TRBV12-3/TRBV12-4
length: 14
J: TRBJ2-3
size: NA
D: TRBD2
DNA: TGTGCCAGCAGTTTAAGCGGGGAGACAGATACGCAGTATTTT
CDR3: CASSLSGETDTQYF

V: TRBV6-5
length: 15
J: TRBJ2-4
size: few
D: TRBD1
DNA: TGTGCCAGCAGTTACTCTCCAGGGGGCAAAAACATTCAGTACTTC
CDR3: CASSYSPGGKNIQYF

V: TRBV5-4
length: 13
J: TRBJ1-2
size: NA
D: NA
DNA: TGTGCCAGCAGAGAGACGAATGGTGGTGGCTACACCTTC
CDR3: CASRETNGGGYTF

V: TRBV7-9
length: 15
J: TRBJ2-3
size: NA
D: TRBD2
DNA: TGTGCCAGCAGTCTACTAGCGGGCACCGGTAATACGCAGTATTTT
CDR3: CASSLLAGTGNTQYF

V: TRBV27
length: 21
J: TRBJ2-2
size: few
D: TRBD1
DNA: TGTGCCAGCAGTTCTTATTTTCTACGGACAGGGTCGACACCCTTTCCCGGGGAGCTGTTTTTT
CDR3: CASSSYFLRTGSTPFPGELFF

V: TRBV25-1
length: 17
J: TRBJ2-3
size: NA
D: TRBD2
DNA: TGTGCCAGCAGTGAATATGAACAAGCGGGAGCCGCAGATACGCAGTATTTT
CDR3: CASSEYEQAGAADTQYF

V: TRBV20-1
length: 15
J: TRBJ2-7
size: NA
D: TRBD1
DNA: TGCAGTGCTAGAGACCCGGGACAGGGTTTTTACGAGCAGTACTTC
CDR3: CSARDPGQGFYEQYF

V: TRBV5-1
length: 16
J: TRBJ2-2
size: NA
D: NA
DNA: TGCGCCAGCAACAATGAGGCGCCTCGGCGTAGCGGGGAGCTGTTTTTT
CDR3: CASNNEAPRRSGELFF

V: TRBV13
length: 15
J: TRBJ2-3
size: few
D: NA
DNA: TGTGCCAGCAGCCCCTATAAGTTCAGGACAGATACGCAGTATTTT
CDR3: CASSPYKFRTDTQYF

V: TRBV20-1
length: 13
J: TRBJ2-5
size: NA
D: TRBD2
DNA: TGCAGTGCTCCCGGGGGGGCGGGAGAGACCCAGTACTTC
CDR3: CSAPGGAGETQYF

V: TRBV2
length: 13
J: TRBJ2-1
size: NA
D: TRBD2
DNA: TGTGCCAACAGGAGCACTAGCGGCAATGAGCAGTTCTTC
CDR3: CANRSTSGNEQFF

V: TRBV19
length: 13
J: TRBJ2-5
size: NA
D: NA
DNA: TGTGCCAGTAGTATTAGGCAGGGGGAGACCCAGTACTTC
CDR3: CASSIRQGETQYF

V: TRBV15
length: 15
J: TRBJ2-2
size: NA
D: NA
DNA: TGTGCCACCAGCCCCAGGGGGGGATGGACCGGGGAGCTGTTTTTT
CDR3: CATSPRGGWTGELFF

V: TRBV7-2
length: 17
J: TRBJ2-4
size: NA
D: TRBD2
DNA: TGTGCCAGCAGCTTAGCGCAAGGACTAGAGGCCAAAAACATTCAGTACTTC
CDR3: CASSLAQGLEAKNIQYF

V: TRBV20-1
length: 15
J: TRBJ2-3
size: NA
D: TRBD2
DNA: TGCAGTGCTAGAGAACTAGCGGACATCACAGATACGCAGTATTTT
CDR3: CSARELADITDTQYF

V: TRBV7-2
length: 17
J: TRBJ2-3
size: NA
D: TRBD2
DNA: TGTGCCAGCAGCTTAGAGGTACTAGCGGGGGGGCTAAATACGCAGTATTTT
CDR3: CASSLEVLAGGLNTQYF

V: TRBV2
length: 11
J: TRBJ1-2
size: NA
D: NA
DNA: TGTGCCAGCAGTGAAAGGAATGGCTACACCTTC
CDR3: CASSERNGYTF

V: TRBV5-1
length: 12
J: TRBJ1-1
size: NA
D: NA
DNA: TGCGCCAGCACCTCTCAAGGAACTGAAGCTTTCTTT
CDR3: CASTSQGTEAFF

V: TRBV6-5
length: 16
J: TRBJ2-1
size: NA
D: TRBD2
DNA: TGTGCCAGCACCCCTCTGGGCGGGAGGAGGGTCAATGAGCAGTTCTTC
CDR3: CASTPLGGRRVNEQFF

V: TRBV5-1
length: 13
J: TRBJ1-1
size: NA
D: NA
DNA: TGCGCCAGCAGCTTGGCCGATGGCACTGAAGCTTTCTTT
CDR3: CASSLADGTEAFF

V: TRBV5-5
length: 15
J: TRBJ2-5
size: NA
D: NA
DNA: TGTGCCAGCAGTCTTTGGGGTGAGGGGCAAGAGACCCAGTACTTC
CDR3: CASSLWGEGQETQYF

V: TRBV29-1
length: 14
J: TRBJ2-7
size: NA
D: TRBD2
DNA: TGCAGCGTTGCCAGGACTAGCGGGAGACACGAGCAGTACTTC
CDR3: CSVARTSGRHEQYF

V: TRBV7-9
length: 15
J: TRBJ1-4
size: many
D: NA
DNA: TGTGCCAGCAGCTTTGGGGGTGCAACTAATGAAAAACTGTTTTTT
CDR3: CASSFGGATNEKLFF

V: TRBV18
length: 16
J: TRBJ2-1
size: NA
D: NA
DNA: TGTGCCAGCTCACCACTAGAGGGAGGAGGGGTCAATGAGCAGTTCTTC
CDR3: CASSPLEGGGVNEQFF

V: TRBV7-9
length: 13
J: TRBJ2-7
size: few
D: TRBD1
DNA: TGTGCCAGCAGCTTAGAGACAGGGGTCGAGCAGTACTTC
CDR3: CASSLETGVEQYF

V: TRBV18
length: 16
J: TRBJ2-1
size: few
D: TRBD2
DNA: TGTGCCAGCTCACCTCCCGCGGGGGGGAATTACAATGAGCAGTTCTTC
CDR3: CASSPPAGGNYNEQFF